This T cell receptor beta chain was found in a study of CD8+ T cells in alopecia areata. On the study more broadly: Treated patients took oral tofacitinib at 5 to 10 mg twice daily.

Treatment denoted: oral pan-JAK inhibitor, 5-10 mg twice daily. The germline V and J ends were trimmed by 0 bases and 6 bases, with 9 bases remaining between them. The germline CDR1 and CDR2 sequences are MNHEY and SMNVEV (reference sequence). The CDR3 sequence is 13 residues long. The study's findings and limits: Persistence of many expanded lesional clones was seen in scalp and blood during tofacitinib. Clonality was higher in lesional than normal scalp, especially in alopecia totalis/universalis.

A remark on this clone: The antigen is unknown.

After isolation, RNA underwent reverse transcription to generate cDNA as the sequencing template. Generated by immunoSEQ multiplex PCR, the TCRdb table keeps only in-frame clones and is missing some. The sample yields 120,000 to 150,000 clones, roughly 82% seen once. This rearrangement joins TRBV27 to TRBJ2-7; D remains unclear. The material was CD8+ T cells sorted from blood, obtained at week 4, from a patient treated with tofacitinib. This TCR derives from a human donor with alopecia areata. The CDR3 here is CASSLSRSSEQYF. The CDR3 coding sequence is TGTGCCAGCAGTTTATCACGATCCAGCGAGCAGTACTTC.